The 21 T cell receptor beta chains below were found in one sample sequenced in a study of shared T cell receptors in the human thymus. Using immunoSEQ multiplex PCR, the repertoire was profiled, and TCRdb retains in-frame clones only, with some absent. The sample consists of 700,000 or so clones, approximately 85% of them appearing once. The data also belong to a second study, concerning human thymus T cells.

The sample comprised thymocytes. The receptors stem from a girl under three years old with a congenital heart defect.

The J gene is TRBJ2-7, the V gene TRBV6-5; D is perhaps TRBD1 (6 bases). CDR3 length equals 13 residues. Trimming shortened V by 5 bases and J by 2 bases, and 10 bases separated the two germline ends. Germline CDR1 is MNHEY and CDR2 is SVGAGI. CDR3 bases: TGTGCCAGCAGTCGGACAGCCGCCTACGAGCAGTACTTC. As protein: CASSRTAAYEQYF.

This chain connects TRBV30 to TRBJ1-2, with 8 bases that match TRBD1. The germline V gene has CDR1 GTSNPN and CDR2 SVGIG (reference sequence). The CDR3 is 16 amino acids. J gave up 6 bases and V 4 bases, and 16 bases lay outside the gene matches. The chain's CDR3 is CAWNATRDRMSDGYTF. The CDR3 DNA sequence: TGTGCCTGGAATGCCACCCGGGACAGGATGAGCGATGGCTACACCTTC.

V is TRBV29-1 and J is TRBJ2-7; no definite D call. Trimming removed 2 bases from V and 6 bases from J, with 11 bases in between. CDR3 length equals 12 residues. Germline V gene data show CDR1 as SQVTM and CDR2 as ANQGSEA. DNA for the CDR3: TGCAGCGTTGAAAAGCTAACGGGCGAGCAGTACTTC. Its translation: CSVEKLTGEQYF.

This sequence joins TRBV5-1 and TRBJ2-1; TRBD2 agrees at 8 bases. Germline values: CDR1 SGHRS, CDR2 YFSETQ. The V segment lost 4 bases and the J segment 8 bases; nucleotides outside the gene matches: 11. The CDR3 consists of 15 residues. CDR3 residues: CASSRRGLDPYEQFF. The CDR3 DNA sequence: TGCGCCAGCAGCAGGAGGGGACTAGATCCCTATGAGCAGTTCTTC.

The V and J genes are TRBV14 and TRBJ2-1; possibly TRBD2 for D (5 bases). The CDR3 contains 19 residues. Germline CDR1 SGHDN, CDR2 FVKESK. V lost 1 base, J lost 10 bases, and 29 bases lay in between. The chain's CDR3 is CASSQVSTAETTRNPEQFF. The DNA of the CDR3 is TGTGCCAGCAGCCAAGTATCTACCGCGGAGACTACCCGAAACCCCGAGCAGTTCTTC.

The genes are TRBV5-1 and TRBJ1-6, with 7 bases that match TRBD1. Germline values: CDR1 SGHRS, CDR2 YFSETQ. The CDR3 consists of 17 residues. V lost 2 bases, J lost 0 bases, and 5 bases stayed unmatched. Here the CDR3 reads CASSFRQGSSYNSPLHF. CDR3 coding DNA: TGCGCCAGCAGCTTTAGACAGGGAAGCTCCTATAATTCACCCCTCCACTTT.

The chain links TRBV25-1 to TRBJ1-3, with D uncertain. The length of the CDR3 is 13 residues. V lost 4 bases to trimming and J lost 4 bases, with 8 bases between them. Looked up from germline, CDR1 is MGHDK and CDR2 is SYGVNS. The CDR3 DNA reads TGTGCCAGCAGTGGATTAGCCGGAAACACCATATATTTT. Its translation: CASSGLAGNTIYF.

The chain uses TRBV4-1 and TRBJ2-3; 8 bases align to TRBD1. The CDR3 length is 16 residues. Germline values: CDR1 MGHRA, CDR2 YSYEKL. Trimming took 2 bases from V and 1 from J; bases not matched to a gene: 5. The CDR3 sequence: CASSQMDRDRTDTQYF. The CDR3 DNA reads TGCGCCAGCAGCCAAATGGACAGGGACCGCACAGATACGCAGTATTTT.

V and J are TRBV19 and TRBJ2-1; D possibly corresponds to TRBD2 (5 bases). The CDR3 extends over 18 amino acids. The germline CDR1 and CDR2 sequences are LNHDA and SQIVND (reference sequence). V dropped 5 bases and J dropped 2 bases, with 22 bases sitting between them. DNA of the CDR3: TGTGCCAGTAGTCCCCAGTTAGAAGCCGGGGAGACCTACAATGAGCAGTTCTTC. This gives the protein CASSPQLEAGETYNEQFF.

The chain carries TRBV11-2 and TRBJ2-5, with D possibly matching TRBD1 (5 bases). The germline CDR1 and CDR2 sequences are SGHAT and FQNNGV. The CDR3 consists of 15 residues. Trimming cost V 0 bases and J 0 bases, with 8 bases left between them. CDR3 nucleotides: TGTGCCAGCAGCTTAGAGACAGAGAACCAAGAGACCCAGTACTTC. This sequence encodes CASSLETENQETQYF.

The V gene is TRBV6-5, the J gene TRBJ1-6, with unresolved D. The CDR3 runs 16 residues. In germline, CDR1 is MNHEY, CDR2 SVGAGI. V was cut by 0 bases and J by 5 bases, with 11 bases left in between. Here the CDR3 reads CASSYSASGDNSPLHF. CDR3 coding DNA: TGTGCCAGCAGTTACTCGGCCTCCGGAGATAATTCACCCCTCCACTTT.

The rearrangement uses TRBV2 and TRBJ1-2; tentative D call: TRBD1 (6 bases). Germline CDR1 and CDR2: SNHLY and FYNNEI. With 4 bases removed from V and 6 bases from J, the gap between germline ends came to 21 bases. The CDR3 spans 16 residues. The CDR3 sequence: CASSGPYRVPDHGYTF. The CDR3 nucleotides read TGTGCCAGCAGTGGCCCTTACAGGGTCCCCGATCATGGCTACACCTTC.

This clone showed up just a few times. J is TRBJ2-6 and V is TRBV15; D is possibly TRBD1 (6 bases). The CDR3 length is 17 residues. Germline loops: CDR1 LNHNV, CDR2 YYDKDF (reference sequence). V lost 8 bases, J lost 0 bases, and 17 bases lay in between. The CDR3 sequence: CATHTGTRNSGANVLTF. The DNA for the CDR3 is TGTGCCACCCATACCGGGACACGCAACTCTGGGGCCAACGTCCTGACTTTC.

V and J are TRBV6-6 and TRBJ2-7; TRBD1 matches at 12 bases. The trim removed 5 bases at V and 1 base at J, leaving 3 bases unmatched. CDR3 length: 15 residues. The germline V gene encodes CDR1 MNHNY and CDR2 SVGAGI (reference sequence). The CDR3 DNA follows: TGTGCCAGCAGTCCGGGACAGGGGGCATCCTACGAGCAGTACTTC. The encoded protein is CASSPGQGASYEQYF.

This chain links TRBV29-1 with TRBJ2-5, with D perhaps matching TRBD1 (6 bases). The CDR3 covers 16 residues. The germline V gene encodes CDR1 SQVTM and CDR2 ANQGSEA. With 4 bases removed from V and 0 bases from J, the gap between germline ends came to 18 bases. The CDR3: CSVVGTQGWDQETQYF. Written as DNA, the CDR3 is TGCAGCGTTGTTGGGACCCAGGGGTGGGACCAAGAGACCCAGTACTTC.

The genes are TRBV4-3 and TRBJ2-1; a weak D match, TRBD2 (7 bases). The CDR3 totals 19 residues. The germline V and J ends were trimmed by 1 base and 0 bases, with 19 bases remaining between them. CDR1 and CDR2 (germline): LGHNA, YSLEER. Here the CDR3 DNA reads TGCGCCAGCAGCCAAGGTCTTGGTACTAGGGGGGGCTCCTACAATGAGCAGTTCTTC. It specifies CASSQGLGTRGGSYNEQFF.

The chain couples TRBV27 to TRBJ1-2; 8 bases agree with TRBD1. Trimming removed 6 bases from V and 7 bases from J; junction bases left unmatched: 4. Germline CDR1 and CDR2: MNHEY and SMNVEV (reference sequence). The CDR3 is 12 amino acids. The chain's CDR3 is CASRQGARGYTF. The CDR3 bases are TGTGCCAGCAGGCAGGGGGCGCGTGGCTACACCTTC.

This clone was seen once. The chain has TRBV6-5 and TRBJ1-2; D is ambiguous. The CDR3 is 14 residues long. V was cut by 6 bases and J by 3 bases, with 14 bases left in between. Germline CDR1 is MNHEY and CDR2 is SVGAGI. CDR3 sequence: CASRPPREYYGYTF. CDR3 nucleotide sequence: TGTGCCAGCAGACCCCCCCGGGAGTACTATGGCTACACCTTC.

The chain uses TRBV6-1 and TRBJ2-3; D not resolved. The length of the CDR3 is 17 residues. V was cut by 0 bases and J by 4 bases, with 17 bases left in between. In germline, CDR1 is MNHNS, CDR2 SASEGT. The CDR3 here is CASSEALVHSLSDTQYF. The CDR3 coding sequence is TGTGCCAGCAGTGAAGCGCTAGTACACTCCCTCTCAGATACGCAGTATTTT.

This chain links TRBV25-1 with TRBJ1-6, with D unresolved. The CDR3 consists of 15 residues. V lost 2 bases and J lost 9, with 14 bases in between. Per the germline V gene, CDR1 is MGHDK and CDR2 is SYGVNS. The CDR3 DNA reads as TGTGCCAGCAGTGAAAATATCCCCTCCCGTTCACCCCTCCACTTT. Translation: CASSENIPSRSPLHF.

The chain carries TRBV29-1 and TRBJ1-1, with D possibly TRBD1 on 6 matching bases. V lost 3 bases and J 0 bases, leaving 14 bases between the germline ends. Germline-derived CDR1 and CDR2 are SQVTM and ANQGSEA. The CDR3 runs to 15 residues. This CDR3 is CSVEEQGKMNTEAFF. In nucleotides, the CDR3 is TGCAGCGTTGAGGAACAGGGCAAGATGAACACTGAAGCTTTCTTT.